The 13 T cell receptor beta chains presented below share a single source sample, sequenced in a study of prognosis after radiotherapy for stage I lung cancer. The genomic DNA TCR beta CDR3 region underwent two rounds of multiplex PCR. First-round PCR employed TRBV- and TRBJ-specific primers for each gene. TCRdb fed the multiplex PCR reads into MiXCR, producing one record per CDR3 protein. The data hold 20,000 to 25,000 distinct CDR3 sequences, with approximately 40% observed a single time. This material consisted of PBMCs, taken before or after stereotactic body radiation therapy (not recorded which). The receptors shown here come from a donor over 45 with non-small cell lung cancer.

This rearrangement joins TRBV12-3 or TRBV12-4 to TRBJ2-6, with D unresolved. CDR3 size: 15 residues. V was pared by 1 base and J by 2 bases, with 6 bases between. CDR3 protein: CASSLGSAGANVLTF. Written as DNA, the CDR3 is TGTGCCAGCAGTTTAGGTTCAGCTGGGGCCAACGTCCTGACTTTC.

This clonotype has a count of ten or more. The chain uses TRBV5-1 and TRBJ2-3; TRBD2 aligns across 9 bases. CDR3 size: 17 residues. V gave up 7 bases and J gave up 0 bases; unmatched junction bases: 12. Germline loops: CDR1 SGHRS, CDR2 YFSETQ. In DNA form, the CDR3 reads TGCGCCAGCCGCACCTCTGGGACTAGCCCTAGCACAGATACGCAGTATTTT. Translating it yields CASRTSGTSPSTDTQYF. Complete variable domain (other parts from reference TRBV5-1 and TRBJ2-3): KAGVTQTPRYLIKTRGQQVTLSCSPISGHRSVSWYQQTPGQGLQFLFEYFSETQRNKGNFPGRFSGRQFSNSRSEMNVSTLELGDSALYLCASRTSGTSPSTDTQYFGPGTRLTVL.

As concerns this clonotype: This is likely an artifact of a read error, given a far larger clone one base away. The chain couples TRBV27 to TRBJ2-2, with D unresolved. V lost 8 bases to trimming and J lost 0 bases, with 13 bases between them. Germline V gives CDR1 MNHEY, CDR2 SMNVEV (reference sequence). The CDR3 covers 15 residues. The CDR3 DNA reads TGTGCCAGCGGCAATGGGGTCGCGAACACCGGGGAGCTGTTTTTT. This codes for CASGNGVANTGELFF.

Of note for this clonotype: This may come from a read error, since a much larger clone is one base off. This chain links TRBV5-6 with TRBJ2-7; the D gene is possibly TRBD2 (6 bases). Germline CDR1 and CDR2: SGHDT and YYEEEE. This CDR3 has 14 amino acids. CDR3 sequence: CASILEGSPYEQYF. The DNA for the CDR3 is TGTGCCAGCATCTTGGAGGGATCCCCCTACGAGCAGTACTTC.

As for this clonotype: A far more abundant clone sits one base away, making this likely a read error. J is TRBJ2-1 and V is TRBV6-4; D not resolved. With 6 bases removed from V and 5 bases from J, the gap between germline ends came to 5 bases. Germline-derived CDR1 and CDR2 are MRHNA and SNTAGT. The CDR3 consists of 11 residues. The CDR3 loop reads CASRINNEQFF. CDR3 nucleotides: TGTGCCAGCAGGATAAACAATGAGCAGTTCTTC.

This clonotype was observed at least ten times. V gene TRBV28 combines with J gene TRBJ2-1; unclear D gene. The CDR3 runs to 15 residues. V lost 10 bases and J lost 1, with 17 bases in between. Germline V gene data show CDR1 as MDHEN and CDR2 as SYDVKM. The CDR3 bases are TGTGCCACCTTTCGTGGGTGGGGTTCCTACAATGAGCAGTTCTTC. Protein: CATFRGWGSYNEQFF. Based on the CDR3 plus reference TRBV28 and TRBJ2-1, the full variable domain is DVKVTQSSRYLVKRTGEKVFLECVQDMDHENMFWYRQDPGLGLRLIYFSYDVKMKEKGDIPEGYSVSREKKERFSLILESASTNQTSMYLCATFRGWGSYNEQFFGPGTRLTVL.

This clonotype was observed a single time. A junction end diverges from the germline sequence, so it may reflect a read error. The rearrangement links TRBV6-5 to TRBJ2-2, with D possibly TRBD1 on 6 matching bases. CDR3 length equals 14 residues. Germline V CDR1 and CDR2: MNHEY, SVGAGI. The CDR3 reads CASSYYRATVEPFF. CDR3 nucleotides: TGTGCCAGCAGTTACTACAGGGCCACCGTGGAGCCGTTTTTT.

By its share, this clonotype is medium-sized. This chain joins TRBV27 and TRBJ2-7; 9 nucleotides agree with TRBD1. This CDR3 comprises 14 residues. V was clipped by 7 bases and J by 7 bases; unmatched bases: 11. Germline lookup yields CDR1 MNHEY and CDR2 SMNVEV (reference sequence). The DNA for the CDR3 is TGTGCCAGCAAAGTAAGAGGACAGGGGTATGAGCAGTACTTC. Encoded protein: CASKVRGQGYEQYF.

V is TRBV19 and J is TRBJ1-2; D might be TRBD1 (6 bases). Trimming pared 8 bases from V and 6 bases from J, leaving 16 bases between. The CDR3 is made up of 13 amino acids. Germline loops: CDR1 LNHDA, CDR2 SQIVND (reference sequence). The CDR3 DNA sequence: TGTGCCAGTTACTCAAACAGGGTGCATGGCTACACCTTC. Translated: CASYSNRVHGYTF.

The chain uses TRBV6-2 or TRBV6-3 and TRBJ2-2; 8 bases are a match to TRBD1. CDR1 and CDR2 (germline): MNHEY, SVGEGT. Trimming removed 2 bases from V and 6 bases from J; junction bases left unmatched: 8. CDR3 size: 16 residues. The CDR3 loop reads CASSYRRRTGSGELFF. The CDR3 DNA follows: TGTGCCAGCAGTTACCGCCGACGGACAGGGTCCGGGGAGCTGTTTTTT.

This clonotype was recorded many times. The gene calls are TRBV19 and TRBJ2-7; the D call may be TRBD1 or TRBD2 (6 bases each). The CDR3 extends over 16 amino acids. CDR1 is LNHDA, CDR2 SQIVND, per germline (reference sequence). V was pared by 6 bases and J by 2 bases, with 20 bases between. CDR3: CASRLSGGGPAYEQYF. The CDR3 region has the DNA TGTGCCAGTAGATTGTCCGGAGGGGGACCGGCCTACGAGCAGTACTTC.

This clonotype was found a few times. The chain has TRBV6-2 or TRBV6-3 and TRBJ2-3, with 10 nucleotides matching TRBD2. V was clipped by 6 bases and J by 1 base; unmatched bases: 7. Germline V CDR1 and CDR2: MNHEY, SVGEGT. The CDR3 contains 16 residues. CDR3 sequence: CASSAPSGSGTDTQYF. The CDR3 nucleotides read TGTGCCAGCAGCGCACCTAGCGGGAGTGGCACAGATACGCAGTATTTT.

At least ten counts were recorded for this clonotype. CDR3 loop: CASSLAPGRRAYEQYF. The CDR3 bases are TGTGCCAGCAGCTTAGCGCCGGGACGCAGGGCCTACGAGCAGTACTTC. This chain joins TRBV7-2 and TRBJ2-7; perhaps D is TRBD1 or TRBD2 (5 bases each). The CDR3 contains 16 residues. V dropped 0 bases and J dropped 2 bases, with 14 bases sitting between them. The germline V gene has CDR1 SGHTA and CDR2 FQGNSA.